Following are 27 T cell receptor beta chains from one sample sequenced in a study of T cells in Graves' hyperthyroidism and ophthalmopathy. Researchers amplified the TCR beta CDR3 regions from RNA transcripts. Researchers ran a first-round RT-PCR on the TCR CDR3 using the HTBI primer set. TCRdb recomputed calls from the multiplex PCR reads with MiXCR, one row per CDR3 protein. The sample comprises 500,000 to 750,000 distinct CDR3 sequences, approximately 15% of which are singletons, and roughly 7% rests with the top ten. The sequencing sample was made of blood. Every receptor here comes from a woman in her late teens or twenties with Graves' ophthalmopathy.

This clonotype showed up many times. The J gene is TRBJ1-1, the V gene TRBV3-1; no firm D call. Germline V gene data show CDR1 as LGHDT and CDR2 as YNNKEL (reference sequence). This CDR3 has 15 amino acids. Deletions cut 0 bases from V and 0 bases from J, with 8 bases between. In DNA form, the CDR3 reads TGTGCCAGCAGCCAAGAGACGGGATTGAACACTGAAGCTTTCTTT. Protein: CASSQETGLNTEAFF.

This clonotype was found many times. The chain combines TRBV5-6 with TRBJ2-2; D call uncertain. Per germline, CDR1 SGHDT and CDR2 YYEEEE. The CDR3 has 12 amino acids. V lost 0 bases and J 6 bases, leaving 3 bases between the germline ends. The CDR3 coding sequence is TGTGCCAGCAGCTTGGTGTCCGGGGAGCTGTTTTTT. It translates to CASSLVSGELFF.

This clonotype was seen more than once but under ten times. The chain recombines TRBV10-3 with TRBJ1-5, with 8 bases that match TRBD1. The CDR3 sequence is 13 residues long. Trimming took 6 bases from V and 4 from J; bases not matched to a gene: 2. Germline V gene sequence: CDR1 ENHRY, CDR2 SYGVKD. CDR3 DNA: TGTGCCATCAGGGACAGGGTTAATCAGCCCCAGCATTTT. This gives the protein CAIRDRVNQPQHF.

This clonotype was observed many times. The V gene is TRBV7-9, the J gene TRBJ2-1; D might be TRBD2 (7 bases). The CDR3 consists of 18 residues. Germline V gene sequence: CDR1 SEHNR, CDR2 FQNEAQ (reference sequence). V gave up 5 bases and J gave up 0 bases, with 20 bases separating them. The CDR3 loop reads CASSPPRGAFVSYNEQFF. As DNA, the CDR3 is TGTGCCAGCAGCCCCCCTCGGGGGGCGTTCGTCTCCTACAATGAGCAGTTCTTC.

This clonotype was detected many times. This chain links TRBV6-1 with TRBJ2-7; D is unclear. The germline V and J ends were trimmed by 10 bases and 2 bases, with 18 bases remaining between them. The CDR3 is made up of 14 amino acids. Per the germline V gene, CDR1 is MNHNS and CDR2 is SASEGT. DNA of the CDR3: TGTGCCACTCAGGCCCCTAGTCCACCCTACGAGCAGTACTTC. Encoded protein: CATQAPSPPYEQYF.

This chain joins TRBV30 and TRBJ2-3; D is undetermined. Germline V gene lookup returns CDR1 GTSNPN and CDR2 SVGIG (reference sequence). Trimming shortened V by 5 bases and J by 0 bases, and 9 bases separated the two germline ends. The CDR3 runs to 13 residues. CDR3: CAWDWLSTDTQYF. The CDR3 DNA sequence: TGTGCCTGGGACTGGCTTAGCACAGATACGCAGTATTTT.

This clonotype was detected ten times or more. The chain carries TRBV9 and TRBJ2-7, with TRBD2 matching 8 bases. V shed 1 base, J shed 3 bases, and the junction held 9 bases outside the gene matches. Germline-derived CDR1 and CDR2 are SGDLS and YYNGEE. This CDR3 contains 16 residues. CDR3 DNA: TGTGCCAGCAGCGTAACCGATAGCGGGACCAGCTACGAGCAGTACTTC. Translating it yields CASSVTDSGTSYEQYF.

This clonotype was seen repeatedly, ten times or more. V and J are TRBV30 and TRBJ1-5, with D perhaps TRBD1 (5 bases). V lost 1 base, J lost 6 bases, and 7 bases lay in between. CDR1 is GTSNPN and CDR2 is SVGIG in the germline V gene (reference sequence). The CDR3 sequence is 12 residues long. The CDR3 DNA sequence: TGTGCCTGGAGTGGGGGACCTCAGCCCCAGCATTTT. Residues: CAWSGGPQPQHF.

The chain joins TRBV30 to TRBJ2-5; D might be TRBD1 (7 bases). Per the germline V gene, CDR1 is GTSNPN and CDR2 is SVGIG (reference sequence). The V end lost 7 bases, the J end lost 5 bases, and 23 bases lay between the germline ends. This CDR3 is built from 15 residues. The CDR3 DNA reads as TGTGCCTCCACCCCCCCCAGGGGGAGGAGGGAGACCCAGTACTTC. Protein sequence: CASTPPRGRRETQYF.

Ten or more counts support this clonotype. The V gene is TRBV12-3 or TRBV12-4, the J gene TRBJ1-1, with D tentatively TRBD1 (5 bases). V was pared by 7 bases and J by 4 bases, with 13 bases between. This CDR3 contains 13 residues. The CDR3 bases are TGTGCCAGCACTCCTCGGGGGGTCACTGAAGCTTTCTTT. It translates to CASTPRGVTEAFF.

This clonotype showed up many times. This sequence joins TRBV12-3 or TRBV12-4 and TRBJ1-1; D may be TRBD1 (5 bases). Trimming shortened V by 8 bases and J by 2 bases, and 9 bases separated the two germline ends. The CDR3 consists of 12 residues. CDR3 in DNA: TGTGCCAGCGGGGGGGTTAACACTGAAGCTTTCTTT. It specifies CASGGVNTEAFF.

Many counts were recorded for this clonotype. The chain combines TRBV28 with TRBJ2-1, with 12 bases aligning to TRBD2. CDR1 is MDHEN, CDR2 SYDVKM, per germline. The CDR3 covers 19 residues. V shed 7 bases, J shed 8 bases, and the junction held 21 bases outside the gene matches. The CDR3 nucleotides read TGTGCCAGCATTACTATAGGGGGCTTTGGACTAGCGGGACAGTATGAGCAGTTCTTC. Residues: CASITIGGFGLAGQYEQFF.

This clonotype was recorded many times. This rearrangement joins TRBV28 to TRBJ1-2, with 10 bases that match TRBD1. J was trimmed by 6 bases and V by 4 bases; bases with no gene match: 2. CDR3 size: 13 residues. Germline CDR1 reads MDHEN; CDR2 reads SYDVKM. Here the CDR3 reads CASSSGQGNGYTF. CDR3 DNA: TGTGCCAGCAGTTCGGGACAGGGGAATGGCTACACCTTC.

This clonotype was found many times. The chain carries TRBV10-3 and TRBJ2-1, with D perhaps given as TRBD1 or TRBD2 (5 bases each). Trimming cost V 3 bases and J 2 bases, with 11 bases left between them. The germline V gene encodes CDR1 ENHRY and CDR2 SYGVKD. The CDR3 runs 15 residues. The CDR3, as DNA: TGTGCCATCAGTGACGGGACGAGAGCCTACAATGAGCAGTTCTTC. It encodes CAISDGTRAYNEQFF.

The chain carries TRBV7-9 and TRBJ1-6; tentatively, D is TRBD1 (5 bases). Germline V gene sequence: CDR1 SEHNR, CDR2 FQNEAQ (reference sequence). CDR3 length equals 14 residues. Deletions cut 1 base from V and 6 bases from J, with 7 bases between. Written as DNA, the CDR3 is TGTGCCAGCAGCTTAGAACAGGTTAATTCACCCCTCCACTTT. This translates into CASSLEQVNSPLHF.

This clonotype was detected a few times. CDR3 sequence reads: CASSLDGRGYTF. CDR3 nucleotide sequence: TGTGCCAGCAGCTTAGACGGTCGGGGCTACACCTTC. The chain has TRBV7-2 and TRBJ1-2; D is ambiguous. The CDR3 extends over 12 amino acids. The germline V gene has CDR1 SGHTA and CDR2 FQGNSA. V gave up 1 base and J gave up 8 bases, with 8 bases separating them. Full variable domain (missing parts from reference TRBV7-2 and TRBJ1-2): GAGVSQSPSNKVTEKGKDVELRCDPISGHTALYWYRQSLGQGLEFLIYFQGNSAPDKSGLPSDRFSAERTGGSVSTLTIQRTQQEDSAVYLCASSLDGRGYTFGSGTRLTVV.

A remark on this clonotype: One end of the junction is discordant with germline, which a read error may explain. CDR3 protein: CASSFTGGDEQFF. The DNA for the CDR3 is TGTGCCAGCAGCTTTACAGGGGGCGATGAGCAGTTCTTC. The chain couples TRBV5-1 to TRBJ2-1; 9 positions agree with TRBD1. Germline CDR1 reads SGHRS; CDR2 reads YFSETQ. CDR3 length: 13 amino acids.

This clonotype was counted at least ten times. The chain joins TRBV3-1 to TRBJ2-7, with a possible D match to TRBD2 (6 bases). CDR1 is LGHDT and CDR2 is YNNKEL in the germline V gene (reference sequence). V lost 4 bases to trimming and J lost 4 bases, with 26 bases between them. The CDR3 contains 18 residues. The CDR3 loop reads CASSPPLLTAGLLYEQYF. The CDR3 region has the DNA TGTGCCAGCAGCCCCCCTCTACTGACTGCGGGGCTTTTATACGAGCAGTACTTC.

This clonotype was recorded at least ten times. The chain couples TRBV12-3 or TRBV12-4 to TRBJ2-2, with a weak D call TRBD2 (5 bases). Trimming took 1 base from V and 3 from J, leaving 15 bases between them. The length of the CDR3 is 17 residues. For the CDR3, the DNA is TGTGCCAGCAGTTTAGAGTCTTGGGGAGAGGACACCGGGGAGCTGTTTTTT. Protein: CASSLESWGEDTGELFF.

This clonotype has at least ten counts. This sequence joins TRBV11-2 and TRBJ2-1; the D gene is possibly TRBD1 (5 bases). Germline assignment: CDR1 SGHAT and CDR2 FQNNGV. V lost 3 bases and J lost 3, with 12 bases in between. This CDR3 has 15 residues. As DNA, the CDR3 is TGTGCCAGCAGCTTTATTCGACAGCTCTACAATGAGCAGTTCTTC. It is translated as CASSFIRQLYNEQFF.

This clonotype has a handful of counts. The chain joins TRBV18 to TRBJ1-3, with 7 bases fitting TRBD1. Germline CDR1 and CDR2: KGHSH and LQKENI. V was clipped by 1 base and J by 0 bases; unmatched bases: 3. CDR3 length equals 16 residues. CDR3 amino acids: CASSPLRQGSGNTIYF. As DNA, the CDR3 is TGTGCCAGCTCACCACTCCGACAGGGCTCTGGAAACACCATATATTTT. The whole variable domain, remainder taken from reference TRBV18 and TRBJ1-3, is NAGVMQNPRHLVRRRGQEARLRCSPMKGHSHVYWYRQLPEEGLKFMVYLQKENIIDESGMPKERFSAEFPKEGPSILRIQQVVRGDSAAYFCASSPLRQGSGNTIYFGEGSWLTVV.

This clonotype was picked up many times. V is TRBV3-1 and J is TRBJ2-3; 8 bases line up with TRBD2. Trimming cost V 0 bases and J 1 base; bases outside gene matches: 0. CDR3 length: 15 residues. Germline CDR1 reads LGHDT; CDR2 reads YNNKEL (reference sequence). As DNA, the CDR3 is TGTGCCAGCAGCCAAGAGCGGGAGGGCACAGATACGCAGTATTTT. It codes for CASSQEREGTDTQYF.

This clonotype was recorded at least ten times. J is TRBJ1-1 and V is TRBV20-1; no definite D call. This CDR3 contains 11 residues. The germline gives CDR1 DFQATT, CDR2 SNEGSKA (reference sequence). The CDR3 sequence is CMAQTNTEAFF. The CDR3 DNA is TGCATGGCACAGACGAACACTGAAGCTTTCTTT.

This clonotype was seen a few times. J is TRBJ2-5 and V is TRBV5-6, with 8 bases fitting TRBD2. J lost 4 bases, V lost 5 bases, and 16 bases had no gene match. Germline-derived CDR1 and CDR2 are SGHDT and YYEEEE. This CDR3 contains 17 residues. CDR3 coding DNA: TGTGCCAGCAGGGGAACGAAGCTGGGGACTAGGGGAGAGACCCAGTACTTC. Translation gives CASRGTKLGTRGETQYF.

This clonotype was seen at least ten times. This chain joins TRBV11-1 and TRBJ2-7, with a possible D match to TRBD2 (6 bases). V was shortened by 5 bases and J by 2 bases, with 10 bases between the two germline ends. The CDR3 is made up of 13 amino acids. Germline V gene data show CDR1 as SGHAT and CDR2 as FQDESV (reference sequence). Written as DNA, the CDR3 is TGTGCCAGCAGCCCCTCTAGCGCCTACGAGCAGTACTTC. Its translation: CASSPSSAYEQYF.

In its sample, this clonotype was seen a few times. The chain joins TRBV4-1 to TRBJ1-5, with a tentative D call TRBD1 (6 bases). V was clipped by 4 bases and J by 6 bases, with 16 bases between them. The germline V gene has CDR1 MGHRA and CDR2 YSYEKL. CDR3 length equals 15 residues. Here the CDR3 DNA reads TGCGCCAGCAGCCCCAGATTTAGGGGGGGTCAGCCCCAGCATTTT. It codes for CASSPRFRGGQPQHF.

Many counts were recorded for this clonotype. This chain uses TRBV29-1 with TRBJ2-1; 13 bases align to TRBD2. V lost 4 bases and J lost 6; bases outside the gene matches: 3. The CDR3 covers 14 residues. The germline gives CDR1 SQVTM, CDR2 ANQGSEA. CDR3 loop: CSVGGLAGRNEQFF. The CDR3 coding sequence is TGCAGCGTTGGGGGACTAGCGGGACGCAATGAGCAGTTCTTC.